This T cell receptor beta chain was profiled in a study of blood T cell repertoires in COVID-19. Study-level information: Whether acute or convalescent, the COVID-19 samples came from the United States, Italy and Spain. Sources were T cells, B-cell-depleted T cells, or PBMCs; the material itself was cDNA or gDNA.

The assay was immunoSEQ multiplex PCR, and TCRdb's table has in-frame clones only and misses some. The data hold under 40,000 clones, with roughly 84% observed a single time. Germline CDR1 MNHEY, CDR2 SVGAGI. The CDR3 extends over 15 amino acids. The V and J ends lost 0 bases and 6 bases respectively, with 11 bases between them. This clone has only a few counts. The origin of this receptor is a man aged 60 to 69 with active COVID-19. The sequenced sample consisted of peripheral blood. The chain links TRBV6-5 to TRBJ2-2; a weak D match, TRBD2 (6 bases). The CDR3 protein is CASSYSWDSPGELFF. DNA of the CDR3: TGTGCCAGCAGTTACTCTTGGGACTCACCCGGGGAGCTGTTTTTT.